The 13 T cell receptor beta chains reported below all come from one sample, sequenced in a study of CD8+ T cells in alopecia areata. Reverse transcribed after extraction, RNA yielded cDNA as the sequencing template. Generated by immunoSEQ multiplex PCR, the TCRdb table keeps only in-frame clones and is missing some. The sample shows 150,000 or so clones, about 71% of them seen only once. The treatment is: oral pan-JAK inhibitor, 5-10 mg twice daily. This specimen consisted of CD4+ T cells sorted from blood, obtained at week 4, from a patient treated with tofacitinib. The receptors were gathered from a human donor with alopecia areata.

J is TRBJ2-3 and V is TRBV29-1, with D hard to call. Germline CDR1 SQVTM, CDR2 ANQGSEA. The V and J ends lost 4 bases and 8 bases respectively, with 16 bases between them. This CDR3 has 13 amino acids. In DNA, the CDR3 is TGCAGCGTTGTGGGCAGTGACACCACTACGCAGTATTTT. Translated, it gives CSVVGSDTTTQYF.

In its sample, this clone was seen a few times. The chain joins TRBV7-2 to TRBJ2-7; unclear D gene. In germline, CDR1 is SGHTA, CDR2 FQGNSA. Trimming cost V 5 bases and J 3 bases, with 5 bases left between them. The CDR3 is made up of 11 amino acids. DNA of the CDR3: TGTGCCAGCAGCCTTCACTACGAGCAGTACTTC. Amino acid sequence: CASSLHYEQYF.

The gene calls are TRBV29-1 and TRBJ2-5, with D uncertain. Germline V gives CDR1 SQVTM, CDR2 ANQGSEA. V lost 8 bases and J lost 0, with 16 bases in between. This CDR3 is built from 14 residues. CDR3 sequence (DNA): TGCAGCATCATAAGCAGGCGGTACCAAGAGACCCAGTACTTC. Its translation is CSIISRRYQETQYF.

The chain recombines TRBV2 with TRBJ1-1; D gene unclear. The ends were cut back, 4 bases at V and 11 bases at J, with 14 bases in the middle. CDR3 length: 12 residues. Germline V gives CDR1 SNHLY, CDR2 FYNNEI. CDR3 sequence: CASSAERAKAFF. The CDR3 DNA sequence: TGTGCCAGCAGTGCCGAAAGGGCCAAGGCTTTCTTT.

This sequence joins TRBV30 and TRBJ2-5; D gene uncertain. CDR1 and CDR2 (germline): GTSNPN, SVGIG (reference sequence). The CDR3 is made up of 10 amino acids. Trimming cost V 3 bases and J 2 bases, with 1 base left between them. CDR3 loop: CAWRQETQYF. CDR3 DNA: TGTGCCTGGAGGCAAGAGACCCAGTACTTC. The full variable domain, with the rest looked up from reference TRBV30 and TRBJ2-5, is SQTIHQWPATLVQPVGSPLSLECTVEGTSNPNLYWYRQAAGRGLQLLFYSVGIGQISSEVPQNLSASRPQDRQFILSSKKLLLSDSGFYLCAWRQETQYFGPGTRLLVL.

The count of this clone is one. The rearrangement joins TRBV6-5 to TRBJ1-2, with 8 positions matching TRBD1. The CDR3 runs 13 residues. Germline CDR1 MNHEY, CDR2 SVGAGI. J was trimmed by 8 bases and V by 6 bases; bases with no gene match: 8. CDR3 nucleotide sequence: TGTGCCAGCAGCCTACAGGGGGAGGCGGGCTACACCTTC. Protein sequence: CASSLQGEAGYTF.

This CDR3 is CAISESTGIYEQYF. The CDR3 DNA is TGTGCCATCAGTGAGTCGACAGGTATCTACGAGCAGTACTTC. The chain has TRBV10-3 and TRBJ2-7; possible D gene TRBD1, 6 bases. CDR3 length: 14 amino acids. Germline V gene sequence: CDR1 ENHRY, CDR2 SYGVKD. With 0 bases removed from V and 3 bases from J, the gap between germline ends came to 9 bases.

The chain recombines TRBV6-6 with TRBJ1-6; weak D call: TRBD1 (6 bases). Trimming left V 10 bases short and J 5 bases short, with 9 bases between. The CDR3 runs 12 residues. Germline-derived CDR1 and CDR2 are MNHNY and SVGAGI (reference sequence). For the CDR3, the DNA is TGTGCCACCGGGACAAATAATTCACCCCTCCACTTT. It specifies CATGTNNSPLHF.

The DNA of the CDR3 is TGCGCCAGCAGCCAATTTCTGGGACAGGCGGAAGCGGGCTACACCTTC. It is translated as CASSQFLGQAEAGYTF. J is TRBJ1-2 and V is TRBV4-1; 8 nucleotides match TRBD1. CDR1 MGHRA and CDR2 YSYEKL come from the germline V gene. CDR3 length: 16 amino acids. Trimming at V came to 2 bases and at J to 8 bases, leaving 13 bases not matched to a gene.

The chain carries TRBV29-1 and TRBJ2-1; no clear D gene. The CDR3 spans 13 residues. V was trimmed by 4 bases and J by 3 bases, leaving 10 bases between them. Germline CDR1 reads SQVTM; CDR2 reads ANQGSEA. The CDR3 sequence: CSVAGIDYNEQFF. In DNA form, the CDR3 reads TGCAGCGTTGCCGGCATAGACTACAATGAGCAGTTCTTC.

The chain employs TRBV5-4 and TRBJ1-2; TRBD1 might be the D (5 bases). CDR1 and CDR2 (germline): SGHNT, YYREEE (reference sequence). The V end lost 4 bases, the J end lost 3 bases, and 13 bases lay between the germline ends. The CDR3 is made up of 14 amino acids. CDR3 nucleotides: TGTGCCAGCAGCCCCTTCACGGGGGACTATGGCTACACCTTC. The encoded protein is CASSPFTGDYGYTF.

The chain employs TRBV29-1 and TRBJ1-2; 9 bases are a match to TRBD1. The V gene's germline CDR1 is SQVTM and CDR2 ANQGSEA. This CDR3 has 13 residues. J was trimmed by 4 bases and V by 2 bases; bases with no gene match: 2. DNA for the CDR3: TGCAGCGTTGAAAGGGACAGGGTCTATGGCTACACCTTC. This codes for CSVERDRVYGYTF. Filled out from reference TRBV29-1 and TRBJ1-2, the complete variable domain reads SAVISQKPSRDICQRGTSLTIQCQVDSQVTMMFWYRQQPGQSLTLIATANQGSEATYESGFVIDKFPISRPNLTFSTLTVSNMSPEDSSIYLCSVERDRVYGYTFGSGTRLTVV.

CDR3 in DNA: TGTGCCAGCAGTTTCCAAGAGACCCAGTACTTC. It encodes CASSFQETQYF. J is TRBJ2-5 and V is TRBV6-5; D uncertain. Per the germline V gene, CDR1 is MNHEY and CDR2 is SVGAGI. This CDR3 region has 11 residues. Trimming stripped 4 bases from V and 1 base from J, with 1 base between.